This TCR beta chain derives from a study of blood T cell repertoires in COVID-19. At the level of the study: PBMCs, B-cell-depleted T cells, or T cells provided the cDNA or gDNA that made up the material.

The CDR3 has 14 amino acids. Germline lookup yields CDR1 KGHSH and CDR2 LQKENI. Germline trimming cut 2 bases from V and 5 bases from J; bases unmatched to any gene: 0. Cohorts were determined from participant-reported clinical history. In the original workflow: Amplification from reference gene primers served as the basis for estimated nucleated cell counts. Produced via immunoSEQ multiplex PCR; TCRdb's table is partial and in-frame only. V and J calls and clone size follow that table, whereas D and trimming were derived from the DNA. The sample consists of some 320,000 clones, 90% of them appearing once.

The source material was PBMCs or T cells enriched from blood (not recorded which). The receptor comes from a man in his 60s who had recovered from COVID-19. The genes are TRBV18 and TRBJ1-6, with TRBD1 matching over 7 bases. Here the CDR3 reads CASSPGTDNSPLHF. DNA of the CDR3: TGTGCCAGCTCACCAGGGACAGATAATTCACCCCTCCACTTT.